What follows are 7 T cell receptor beta chains derived from one specimen sequenced in a study of shared clonotypes between healthy human individuals. Produced via immunoSEQ multiplex PCR; TCRdb's table is partial and in-frame only. Of about 2.1 million clones in the sample, about 93% are singletons; the top ten hold more than 1.5%. CD8 cells classed as naive were CD45RO-negative and positively selected for CCR7, excluding terminally differentiated effector memory CD45RA+ cells. Sequences were obtained from naive CD8+ T cells from PBMCs. These receptors originate from a man in his late teens or twenties in good health. Some clones in this sample may be carry-over from other donors' samples.

V and J are TRBV5-1 and TRBJ2-3; TRBD1 is a possible D gene (5 bases). The ends were cut back, 1 base at V and 4 bases at J, with 13 bases in the middle. The CDR3 has 15 amino acids. Per the germline V gene, CDR1 is SGHRS and CDR2 is YFSETQ. The CDR3 nucleotides read TGCGCCAGCAGCTTGAACAGGCTCCCTGCAGATACGCAGTATTTT. It yields the protein CASSLNRLPADTQYF.

The chain uses TRBV7-9 and TRBJ2-7; TRBD1 might be the D (6 bases). This CDR3 has 16 residues. Germline V gene sequence: CDR1 SEHNR, CDR2 FQNEAQ (reference sequence). Trimming removed 5 bases at V and 7 bases at J, with 24 bases between. The CDR3 region has the DNA TGTGCCAGCAGCCCCCCCCGTGGGACACCTGAGTCGGAGCAGTACTTC. As protein: CASSPPRGTPESEQYF.

As regards this clone: This specimen includes other DNA sequences encoding the same CDR3. This rearrangement joins TRBV19 to TRBJ1-1; D is uncertain. From germline, CDR1 is LNHDA and CDR2 SQIVND (reference sequence). The CDR3 extends over 13 amino acids. With 1 base removed from V and 4 bases from J, the gap between germline ends came to 7 bases. CDR3 bases: TGTGCCAGTAGTATAGTTTGGGGCACTGAAGCTTTCTTT. It encodes CASSIVWGTEAFF. Together with reference TRBV19 and TRBJ1-1, the CDR3 gives the full variable domain: DGGITQSPKYLFRKEGQNVTLSCEQNLNHDAMYWYRQDPGQGLRLIYYSQIVNDFQKGDIAEGYSVSREKKESFPLTVTSAQKNPTAFYLCASSIVWGTEAFFGQGTRLTVV.

The V call is TRBV27, the J call TRBJ1-1, with unresolved D. CDR1 is MNHEY, CDR2 SMNVEV, per germline (reference sequence). CDR3 length equals 15 residues. Trimming took 4 bases from V and 1 from J, leaving 13 bases between them. CDR3 DNA sequence: TGTGCCAGCAGTTCCCTCGGGCAGGCGAACACTGAAGCTTTCTTT. This gives the protein CASSSLGQANTEAFF.

A note on this clone: The same CDR3 arises from other DNA sequences in this sample as well. The V gene is TRBV7-9, the J gene TRBJ2-4, with D unclear. With 5 bases removed from V and 1 base from J, the gap between germline ends came to 6 bases. The CDR3 covers 13 residues. Looked up from germline, CDR1 is SEHNR and CDR2 is FQNEAQ (reference sequence). The CDR3 DNA sequence: TGTGCCAGCAGCCTGGGGGCCAAAAACATTCAGTACTTC. It is translated as CASSLGAKNIQYF. Filled out from reference TRBV7-9 and TRBJ2-4, the complete variable domain reads DTGVSQNPRHKITKRGQNVTFRCDPISEHNRLYWYRQTLGQGPEFLTYFQNEAQLEKSRLLSDRFSAERPKGSFSTLEIQRTEQGDSAMYLCASSLGAKNIQYFGAGTRLSVL.

The J gene is TRBJ2-5, the V gene TRBV28; 13 bases line up with TRBD2. Judging by the DNA end, TRBJ2-7 fits better; the J call may be wrong. The CDR3 covers 15 residues. Germline values: CDR1 MDHEN, CDR2 SYDVKM. The CDR3 nucleotides are TGTGCCAGCAGTTGGGGACTAGCGGGAAGCTACGAGCAGTACTTC. It is translated as CASSWGLAGSYEQYF.

The gene calls are TRBV4-2 and TRBJ2-5; D call uncertain. The CDR3 loop spans 15 amino acids. V shed 0 bases and J shed 7 bases, with 15 bases lying between them. Per germline, CDR1 LGHNA and CDR2 YNFKEQ. CDR3 loop: CASSQEYESRTTQYF. The CDR3 coding sequence is TGTGCCAGCAGCCAAGAGTACGAAAGCCGGACGACCCAGTACTTC.